This T cell receptor beta chain came from a study of cytomegalovirus exposure and HLA in healthy donors (dated by TCRdb to about 2017). Background for the entire study: According to an earlier analysis of several hundred of the donors, some 180 million T cells yielded 117 million unique TCR beta sequences and around 300 Gb of sequence data. Around 300 gigabases of sequencing data and approximately 84 million unique TCR sequences were included in an early release covering around 600 HLA-typed donors. The genetic ancestry cluster associated with self-reported Caucasian donors included roughly 84% of the approximately 430 genotyped donors. The study aimed to test whether signatures of past pathogen exposure could be identified by cataloging public T cell receptors. The study used immunosequencing to profile the T cell repertoires of 600 to 850 subjects and linked those repertoires to cytomegalovirus serostatus. A separate validation cohort of about 110 different subjects was used in addition to the 666-subject first cohort. To predict cytomegalovirus infection status, the study combined high-throughput TCR immunosequencing, statistical association of individual TCRs with disease status, and machine learning. A later analysis re-analyzed previously published TCR beta repertoires from roughly 600 donors and added high-resolution HLA genotyping to study TCR occurrence patterns. The later analysis used no new phenotypic data to find candidate immune exposures, relying instead on TCR beta sequences and their occurrence across donors. In an earlier analysis of roughly 600 of the donors, high-throughput TCR beta sequencing was used to judge whether each TCR beta V gene segment behaved as functional or pseudogenic. Donor age, sex, ethnicity and CMV serostatus were compiled alongside the repertoire data. A later genetic analysis used genome-wide SNP genotypes for about 60% of the roughly 700 donors, treating that subset as a discovery cohort. Every repertoire in the discovery cohort had been generated on one and the same sequencing platform. Both class I and class II loci were covered by HLA typing, at four-digit resolution. The number of donors typed differed by locus, with 629-630 for A, B, C, DRB1 and DQB1, over 500 for DQA1, nearly 610 for DPA1, and approximately 470 for DPB1. Roughly 5 DR-DQ haplotypes were handled as single units for association and clustering, since linkage in the cohort was strong. On average, around 200,000 unique TCR beta nucleotide sequences were sequenced per donor among roughly 430 genotyped donors of the cohort, with 15% to 20% of those sequences being non-productive.

For this clone: Which antigen it targets is not known. Per-base quality was not reported, and no clone a single base away is much larger than it.

Overall results and qualifications from the work: Because HLA typing was unavailable for some donors at each locus, only the typed subset was used in association tests. According to a later analysis, most CMV-associated TCR beta chains appeared to be HLA-restricted, and the HLA associations seemed to be driven largely by CMV exposure. The only immune exposure information available for the cohort was CMV serostatus. Only TCR beta chains were sequenced in this cohort, and the absence of alpha or paired-chain data limited detectable features. Because counts were too low, roughly 17 rarely observed V segments, including chromosome 9 orphons, were left out of the earlier analysis of approximately 500 of the donors. A further reported finding was that TCR beta sequences accurately predicted the HLA-A and HLA-B alleles for most subjects in the first cohort. The authors suggested that the approach could potentially be generalized to other disease states and immunological phenotypes. A cluster of highly shared sequence variants was judged likely to be a technical artifact of the sequencing pipeline. Strong co-occurrence of HLA alleles, especially DR and DQ, made assigning TCR associations to individual alleles difficult. The study gave a list of under 200 TCR beta chains associated with cytomegalovirus. In an earlier analysis of some 500 of the donors, most TCR beta V segments were observed in productive rearrangements about 87% or about 30% of the time, broadly matching IMGT annotations. Linkage disequilibrium might explain the correlated functional status among segregating V segments, but an unknown experimental factor could not be ruled out. A few of the identified cytomegalovirus-associated TCR beta chains were confirmed in vitro to be specific for cytomegalovirus antigens. The classifier was reported to diagnose cytomegalovirus status with high specificity and sensitivity in both the original and validation cohorts. Compared with the approximately 720-donor mean, donors in an Asian-associated ancestry cluster had fewer N-insertions in productive TCRs, according to a later genetic analysis. The 87-base-pair reads could not distinguish some IMGT-functional V segments, including TRBV6-2 and TRBV6-3, so those segments were excluded. According to a later analysis, parvovirus B19, influenza, CMV and Epstein-Barr virus appeared linked to several top co-occurrence clusters. In a later analysis, HLA-associated TCR beta chains were found to be more clonally expanded and to have lower generation probabilities than equally common non-associated chains. In a later genetic analysis, a missense DCLRE1C variant was associated with V-gene and J-gene trimming of TCR beta chains, and the association was replicated in an independent cohort. In a later analysis, TCR association rates were found to vary across HLA loci, with the most associated TCRs seen for DRB1 alleles and the fewest for HLA-C alleles. The presence/absence analyses assumed that sequencing depth was roughly uniform across donors, and that assumption may not be true. While some public TCRs were present in many individuals, most TCR sequences turned up only very rarely across donors. Specific HLA alleles were associated with 16,951 TCR beta sequences at a false discovery rate of 0.05 in a later analysis.

Receptor libraries were prepared by the immunoSEQ multiplex PCR assay. For the multiplex PCR, a mixture combining 60 forward primers for TCR Vbeta segments and 13 reverse primers for TCR Jbeta segments was used. Amplification of the CDR3 region of rearranged TCR beta genes was performed with a multiplex PCR assay on genomic DNA. The Illumina HiSeq System was used to sequence the amplified TCR beta libraries as 87-base-pair reads. In the source study's methods: A later analysis counted about 80 million unique TCR beta chains across the 666 repertoires, and 10 million to 11 million of these chains were shared by at least two donors. To remove PCR and sequencing errors, raw reads were error-corrected and collapsed into unique sequences using a nearest-neighbor algorithm that merged closely related sequences. To assign V, D and J gene segments, CDR3 sequences were aligned to IMGT reference sequences. For a sequence to be retained, a match of at least six nucleotides was required to both a V gene segment and a J gene segment. A rearrangement counted as productive if the CDR3 had no stop codons and remained in frame with V and J, and every other rearrangement counted as non-productive. Following IMGT convention, CDR3 was defined as the stretch from the second conserved V-encoded cysteine up to the conserved J-encoded phenylalanine. Sequences without an unambiguous match to a single V gene segment were excluded from the earlier analysis of several hundred of the donors. In an earlier analysis of approximately 560 of the donors, a V segment was called functional when productive rearrangements were above 56.7%, and segregating when the standard deviation between donors exceeded 5%. A statistical classification framework was developed to diagnose cytomegalovirus status using the catalog of TCR beta chain sequences. A later analysis assigned V and J genes by comparing TCR nucleotide sequences with IMGT/GENE-DB human TR gene sequences. A later analysis assigned CDR3 sequences and most-parsimonious VDJ recombination scenarios with the TCRdist pipeline. A later analysis defined each TCR beta chain by its CDR3 amino acid sequence plus V-gene family, and excluded reads lacking a unique V-gene family. To address suspected cross-contamination and a sequencing artifact, a later analysis removed approximately 600 highly shared, low-generation-probability nucleotide sequences. In a later analysis, a clonal expansion index was calculated for each public chain from normalized within-repertoire ranks of inferred template counts. In a later analysis, generation probabilities were computed using a VDJ recombination model fitted to out-of-frame rearrangements, and the results were checked against IGoR. Hypergeometric tests were used in a later analysis to score TCR-TCR, TCR-HLA and TCR-CMV co-occurrence, with a repertoire-size bias correction applied to the TCR pairs. To estimate false discovery rates, a later analysis permuted the HLA or CMV assignments 20 times. In a later analysis, co-occurring TCRs were grouped with DBSCAN, and TCRdist sequence similarity was added when clustering was performed within HLA-allele-positive subsets. Repertoires with fewer than 30,000 or more than 120,000 public chains were left out of co-occurrence clustering, as were five repertoires with anomalous nucleotide sharing. TCRdb provides this immuneACCESS table in a form limited to in-frame rearrangements. Some clones are lacking; in checked studies, under half of them reflect an unresolved V gene, and why the rest are absent is not known. V and J calls and clone size are given by that table; D and trimming were obtained from the DNA. Present in this sample are fewer than 150,000 clones, roughly 71% of which were seen just once. The ten largest clonotypes hold 5.5% to 7.5% of the sample.

The cohort consisted of 650 to 700 healthy bone marrow donors. At the time of sampling, all cohort members were nominally healthy, though unrecorded immune exposures were likely present. The donor was CMV seropositive and belonged to the group of 250 to 300 seropositive cohort members. Each donor provided a peripheral blood sample, and peripheral blood mononuclear cells were used for TCR beta sequencing. The Qiagen DNeasy Blood Extraction Kit was used to extract genomic DNA from the blood cell samples. The germline V gene encodes CDR1 SSHAT and CDR2 FNYEAQ (reference sequence). From the cysteine through the phenylalanine, the CDR3 covers 15 amino acids. Solely the CDR3 DNA is kept, with 45 bases framed from the first base. V and J lose 6 bases and 9 bases, and a span of 20 bases separates them.

This receptor chain uses TRBV7-7 and TRBJ1-4, and perhaps TRBD1 as D gene, on 6 matching bases. This TCR came from a woman in her forties or fifties in good health and CMV-seropositive. Sample: PBMCs. The nucleotide sequence is given as TGTGCCAGCAGTCGTCGACAGGCAGGTGGAAAAAAACTGTTTTTT. This codes for CASSRRQAGGKKLFF. Joined to the reference TRBV7-7 and TRBJ1-4 proteins, this CDR3 gives the full variable domain: GAGVSQSPRYKVTKRGQDVTLRCDPISSHATLYWYQQALGQGPEFLTYFNYEAQPDKSGLPSDRFSAERPEGSISTLTIQRTEQRDSAMYRCASSRRQAGGKKLFFGSGTQLSVL.